The rows below give T cell receptor beta chains drawn from one sample of a study of blood T cell repertoires in COVID-19. Repertoires were generated with immunoSEQ multiplex PCR, while TCRdb's copy carries only in-frame clones and drops some. This repertoire shows some 210,000 clones, roughly 87% found once; its top ten account for 10%. Sequencing used PBMCs or T cells enriched from blood (not recorded which). The receptors were gathered from a man in his late teens or twenties with acute COVID-19. The CDR3 runs from the conserved cysteine through the conserved F or W. A D gene is named only where the DNA matches it firmly. Rows may omit the clone size; those that give it use once, few, many or a size class.

abundance: once
v_gene: TRBV28
j_gene: TRBJ1-1
d_gene: NA
CDR3nt: TGTGCCAGCATCGAGGGCGCATTAACGAACACTGAAGCTTTCTTT
CDR3aa: CASIEGALTNTEAFF

abundance: NA
v_gene: TRBV19
j_gene: TRBJ2-1
d_gene: NA
CDR3nt: TGTGCCAGTAGTATAGAATCAACTATATTCGGAGAGCAGTTCTTC
CDR3aa: CASSIESTIFGEQFF

abundance: NA
v_gene: TRBV10-1
j_gene: TRBJ2-5
d_gene: NA
CDR3nt: TGCGCCAGCAGTGATGGTGTTTCTGGGACTTCCTCGCAAGAGACCCAGTACTTC
CDR3aa: CASSDGVSGTSSQETQYF

abundance: NA
v_gene: TRBV5-6
j_gene: TRBJ2-7
d_gene: NA
CDR3nt: TGTGCCAGCAGCTTGGGGGCGGGCCCCTACGAGCAGTACTTC
CDR3aa: CASSLGAGPYEQYF

abundance: NA
v_gene: TRBV2
j_gene: TRBJ2-1
d_gene: TRBD1
CDR3nt: TGTGCCAGAAAAGAGATGCAGGGGGCCTTTCGGGACAATGAGCAGTTCTTC
CDR3aa: CARKEMQGAFRDNEQFF

abundance: NA
v_gene: TRBV7-7
j_gene: TRBJ2-3
d_gene: TRBD2
CDR3nt: TGTGCTAGCAGCCCCGGGGGAGGGCCAGATACGCAGTATTTT
CDR3aa: CASSPGGGPDTQYF

abundance: few
v_gene: TRBV19
j_gene: TRBJ2-1
d_gene: TRBD2
CDR3nt: TGTGCCAGTAGAGGACTAGCGGGAGAGGGCCCCAATGAGCAGTTCTTC
CDR3aa: CASRGLAGEGPNEQFF

abundance: NA
v_gene: TRBV30
j_gene: TRBJ2-6
d_gene: NA
CDR3nt: TGTGCCTGGACTGAGGGATCATCCATCCTGACTTTC
CDR3aa: CAWTEGSSILTF

abundance: NA
v_gene: TRBV19
j_gene: TRBJ1-2
d_gene: TRBD1
CDR3nt: TGTGCCAGTTGCCCCCGAGGGACAGGGGGCTTTCGCTATGGCTACACCTTC
CDR3aa: CASCPRGTGGFRYGYTF

abundance: NA
v_gene: TRBV11-2
j_gene: TRBJ1-1
d_gene: TRBD1
CDR3nt: TGTGCCAGCAGCTTAGCTGACAGGGGGAACACTGAAGCTTTCTTT
CDR3aa: CASSLADRGNTEAFF

abundance: NA
v_gene: TRBV11-2
j_gene: TRBJ2-2
d_gene: TRBD2
CDR3nt: TGTGCCAGCTCGAGCGGGAGGGTGGCCGGGGAGCTGTTTTTT
CDR3aa: CASSSGRVAGELFF

abundance: NA
v_gene: TRBV28
j_gene: TRBJ2-2
d_gene: TRBD2
CDR3nt: TGTGCCAGCGGAGCGGGAGATCGGTGGGAGCTGTTTTTT
CDR3aa: CASGAGDRWELFF

abundance: NA
v_gene: TRBV19
j_gene: TRBJ2-3
d_gene: TRBD2
CDR3nt: TGTGCCAGTAGTTTCGCGGGAGAGATAGATACGCAGTATTTT
CDR3aa: CASSFAGEIDTQYF

abundance: NA
v_gene: TRBV7-9
j_gene: TRBJ1-1
d_gene: NA
CDR3nt: TGTGCCAGCAGCTTCAGCTGGGGCGCGAGCACTGAAGCTTTCTTT
CDR3aa: CASSFSWGASTEAFF

abundance: NA
v_gene: TRBV15
j_gene: TRBJ1-1
d_gene: TRBD1
CDR3nt: TGTGCCACCAGCAGTCCCTGGACAGGTCCTGTTCCTTTCTTT
CDR3aa: CATSSPWTGPVPFF